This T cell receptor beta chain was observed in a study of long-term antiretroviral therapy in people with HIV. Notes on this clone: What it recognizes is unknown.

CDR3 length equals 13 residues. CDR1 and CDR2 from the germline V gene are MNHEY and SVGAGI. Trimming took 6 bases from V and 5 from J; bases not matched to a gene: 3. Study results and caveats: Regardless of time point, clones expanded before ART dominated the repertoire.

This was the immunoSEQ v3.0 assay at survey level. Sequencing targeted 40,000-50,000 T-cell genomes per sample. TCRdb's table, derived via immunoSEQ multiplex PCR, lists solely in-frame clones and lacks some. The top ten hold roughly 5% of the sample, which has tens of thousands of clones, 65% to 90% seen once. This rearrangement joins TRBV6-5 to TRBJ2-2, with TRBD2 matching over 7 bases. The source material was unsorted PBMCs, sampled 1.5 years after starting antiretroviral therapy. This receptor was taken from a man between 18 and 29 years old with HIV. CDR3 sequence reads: CASSRRGTGELFF. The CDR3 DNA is TGTGCCAGCAGCAGGCGGGGGACCGGGGAGCTGTTTTTT.